The clone carrying this T cell receptor (beta chain) was found a few times. As yet, its antigen is unknown. Staining for CD45RO/CCR7/CD25/CD127/CD95/CD27 allowed sorting of CD4+ naive, central memory, regulatory and stem cell-like memory cells. Germline-derived CDR1 and CDR2 are MNHEY and SVGAGI. This CDR3 spans 15 amino acids. Trimming at V came to 6 bases and at J to 0 bases, leaving 3 bases not matched to a gene. This sample is drawn from a study of beta chain features in type 1 diabetes. Whole-study findings and limits: All four CD4+ subsets from Type 1 diabetes patients carried moderately but significantly shorter TCRB CDR3s. There was a possibility that cDNA sequencing over-represented cells with high TCR expression.

Isolated RNA was reverse transcribed in full, so expressed TCRB transcripts were sequenced. Method: immunoSEQ multiplex PCR; TCRdb's copy keeps in-frame clones and lacks some. The sample lists some 500,000 clones; about an eighth were seen once. The chain links TRBV6-5 to TRBJ2-2; TRBD1 matches 8 bases. The receptor was isolated from a woman aged 18-29 years in good health. Specimen: naive CD4+ T cells from blood. CDR3 sequence (DNA): TGTGCCAGCAGGAAGGACAGGGCGAACACCGGGGAGCTGTTTTTT. This sequence encodes CASRKDRANTGELFF.